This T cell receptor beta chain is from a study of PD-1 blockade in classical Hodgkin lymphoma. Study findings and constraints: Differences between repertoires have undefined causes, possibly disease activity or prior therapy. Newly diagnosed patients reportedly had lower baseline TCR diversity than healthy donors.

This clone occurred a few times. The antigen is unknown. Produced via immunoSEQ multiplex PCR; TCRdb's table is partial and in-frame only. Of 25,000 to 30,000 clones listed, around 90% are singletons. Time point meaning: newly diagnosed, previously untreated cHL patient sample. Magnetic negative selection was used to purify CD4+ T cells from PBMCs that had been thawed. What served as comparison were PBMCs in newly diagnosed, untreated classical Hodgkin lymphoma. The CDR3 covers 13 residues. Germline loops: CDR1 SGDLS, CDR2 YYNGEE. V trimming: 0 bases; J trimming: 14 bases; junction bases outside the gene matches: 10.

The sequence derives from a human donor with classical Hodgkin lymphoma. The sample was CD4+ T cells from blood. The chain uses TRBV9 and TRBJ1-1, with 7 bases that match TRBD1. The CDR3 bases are TGTGCCAGCAGCGTAGAGTCCAGGGGGGGTATCTTCTTT. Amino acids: CASSVESRGGIFF.